The 21 T cell receptor beta chains reported below all come from one sample, sequenced in a study of blood T cells in healthy people across ages. Primers used in a second PCR of roughly 6 to 12 cycles were a sample-barcoded 5' primer and a J-beta primer mix. TCRdb re-called the 5' RACE reads with MiXCR, one entry per CDR3 protein. Among 850,000 to 1,000,000 distinct CDR3 sequences listed, around 48% were seen once. Specimen: blood. The receptors derive from a man aged 25 to 40 in good health.

The chain employs TRBV9 and TRBJ1-4; tentatively, D is TRBD1 (6 bases). The V gene lost 5 bases and the J gene lost 0 bases, with 11 bases spanning the gap. In germline, CDR1 is SGDLS, CDR2 YYNGEE. This CDR3 is built from 15 residues. CDR3 sequence: CASSWGATTNEKLFF. As DNA, the CDR3 is TGTGCCAGCAGTTGGGGGGCAACAACTAATGAAAAACTGTTTTTT.

The V and J genes are TRBV7-9 and TRBJ2-7; unclear D gene. Germline CDR1 and CDR2: SEHNR and FQNEAQ (reference sequence). This CDR3 spans 14 amino acids. Trimming took 2 bases from V and 6 from J, leaving 14 bases between them. CDR3 nucleotides: TGTGCCAGCAGCTTATACGGTCCCGCCCGCGAGCAGTACTTC. Residues: CASSLYGPAREQYF.

The chain combines TRBV20-1 with TRBJ1-2; possible D gene TRBD1, 5 bases. The germline gives CDR1 DFQATT, CDR2 SNEGSKA (reference sequence). Trimming shortened V by 3 bases and J by 5 bases, and 13 bases separated the two germline ends. The CDR3 has 13 amino acids. The CDR3 nucleotides are TGCAGTGCTAGGCGCGGGACGGAGTATGGCTACACCTTC. Translated: CSARRGTEYGYTF.

This chain links TRBV7-2 with TRBJ2-3; 8 bases are a match to TRBD2. The CDR3 loop spans 15 amino acids. V was pared by 3 bases and J by 3 bases, with 5 bases of the junction left unmatched. The germline gives CDR1 SGHTA, CDR2 FQGNSA. The CDR3 sequence is CASSFTGGLTDTQYF. CDR3 nucleotide sequence: TGTGCCAGCAGCTTCACGGGGGGGCTAACAGATACGCAGTATTTT.

This clonotype was counted once. V gene TRBV13 combines with J gene TRBJ1-5, with a tentative D call TRBD1 (6 bases). CDR1 is PRHDT and CDR2 is FYEKMQ in the germline V gene (reference sequence). The ends were cut back, 3 bases at V and 6 bases at J, with 12 bases in the middle. This CDR3 comprises 14 residues. DNA for the CDR3: TGTGCCAGCAGCTTGCAGGGGCCGGGTCAGCCCCAGCATTTT. It specifies CASSLQGPGQPQHF.

The CDR3 sequence: CSARAQPGLTNTGELFF. The CDR3 DNA sequence: TGCAGTGCTAGAGCACAACCGGGACTAACAAACACCGGGGAGCTGTTTTTT. This chain joins TRBV20-1 and TRBJ2-2; 7 bases map to TRBD2. This CDR3 is 17 amino acids long. CDR1 DFQATT and CDR2 SNEGSKA come from the germline V gene (reference sequence). J gave up 2 bases and V 1 base, and 10 bases lay outside the gene matches.

The V call is TRBV27, the J call TRBJ2-7, with D possibly being TRBD1 (5 bases). CDR1 is MNHEY and CDR2 is SMNVEV in the germline V gene (reference sequence). Trimming cost V 6 bases and J 0 bases, with 15 bases left between them. This CDR3 comprises 15 residues. DNA for the CDR3: TGTGCCAGCAGAACAGGACGCCTGAGCTCCTACGAGCAGTACTTC. Its protein product is CASRTGRLSSYEQYF.

The chain is built from TRBV20-1 and TRBJ1-2; D is undetermined. V lost 3 bases and J lost 0, with 14 bases in between. In germline, CDR1 is DFQATT, CDR2 SNEGSKA (reference sequence). This CDR3 has 15 residues. The CDR3 DNA is TGCAGTGCTAGGGGCTCGGGCAGAGCTAACTATGGCTACACCTTC. This gives the protein CSARGSGRANYGYTF.

This clonotype occurred many times. One base away lies a much larger clone, so this may be a sequencing read error. The chain employs TRBV13 and TRBJ2-4, with D maybe TRBD1 (6 bases). The V gene's germline CDR1 is PRHDT and CDR2 FYEKMQ (reference sequence). Trimming took 5 bases from V and 0 from J, leaving 17 bases between them. This CDR3 has 17 amino acids. CDR3 region: CASSGQPVRGAKNIQYF. CDR3 DNA: TGTGCCAGCAGCGGACAGCCAGTCAGGGGAGCCAAAAACATTCAGTACTTC.

At least ten counts were recorded for this clonotype. The J gene is TRBJ2-2, the V gene TRBV3-1, with TRBD1 identical over 7 bases. The germline V gene has CDR1 LGHDT and CDR2 YNNKEL (reference sequence). Germline trimming cut 6 bases from V and 6 bases from J; bases unmatched to any gene: 10. This CDR3 is built from 15 residues. The CDR3 is CASRPTGNKAGELFF. CDR3 bases: TGTGCCAGCAGGCCGACAGGGAATAAAGCCGGGGAGCTGTTTTTT.

The DNA of the CDR3 is TGTGCCAGCAGGACTTCCGGGACAGGGTCCGTGGTTACGCAGTATTTT. It specifies CASRTSGTGSVVTQYF. The rearrangement links TRBV25-1 to TRBJ2-3; TRBD1 matches 9 bases. The J segment lost 8 bases and the V segment lost 6 bases, leaving 15 bases of the junction unmatched. This CDR3 has 16 residues. From germline, CDR1 is MGHDK and CDR2 SYGVNS.

The chain uses TRBV6-1 and TRBJ2-3; 10 bases are shared with TRBD2. Germline V CDR1 and CDR2: MNHNS, SASEGT. The V segment lost 8 bases and the J segment 5 bases; nucleotides outside the gene matches: 10. This CDR3 contains 15 residues. The CDR3 loop reads CASERGGPGEDTQYF. CDR3 nucleotide sequence: TGTGCCAGCGAGCGGGGGGGGCCCGGTGAAGATACGCAGTATTTT.

This clonotype has only a few counts. The V and J genes are TRBV5-1 and TRBJ2-7; 12 bases are a match to TRBD1. The CDR3 consists of 17 residues. J lost 7 bases, V lost 4 bases, and 15 bases had no gene match. The germline V gene has CDR1 SGHRS and CDR2 YFSETQ. CDR3: CASSMTRPGQGASEQYF. The DNA for the CDR3 is TGCGCCAGCAGCATGACAAGACCGGGACAGGGGGCATCAGAGCAGTACTTC.

The CDR3 is CASSQEGQIYGYTF. In nucleotides, the CDR3 is TGCGCCAGCAGCCAAGAAGGTCAGATCTATGGCTACACCTTC. The chain recombines TRBV4-1 with TRBJ1-2; D unresolved. The V end lost 0 bases, the J end lost 4 bases, and 9 bases lay between the germline ends. Germline assignment: CDR1 MGHRA and CDR2 YSYEKL. The CDR3 runs to 14 residues.

This clonotype was recorded a few times. J is TRBJ2-3 and V is TRBV7-2, with 9 positions matching TRBD1. The V segment lost 4 bases and the J segment 3 bases; nucleotides outside the gene matches: 5. CDR1 and CDR2 from the germline V gene are SGHTA and FQGNSA. The CDR3 extends over 15 amino acids. The CDR3 nucleotides read TGTGCCAGCAGCTCACCGGACAGGGGTACAGATACGCAGTATTTT. Amino acids: CASSSPDRGTDTQYF.

Only a few counts were recorded for this clonotype. The chain is built from TRBV7-2 and TRBJ2-1; TRBD1 might be the D (5 bases). The germline V gene encodes CDR1 SGHTA and CDR2 FQGNSA. This CDR3 has 15 amino acids. V lost 7 bases, J lost 5 bases, and 18 bases lay in between. The CDR3 region has the DNA TGTGCCAGCAACCAGTGGAGACAGTTCCACAATGAGCAGTTCTTC. Its protein product is CASNQWRQFHNEQFF.

In its sample, this clonotype was seen a few times. This sequence joins TRBV15 and TRBJ2-7; 10 bases agree with TRBD1. Looked up from germline, CDR1 is LNHNV and CDR2 is YYDKDF (reference sequence). With V trimmed by 4 bases and J by 3 bases, 6 bases remained unmatched. CDR3 length: 15 residues. The CDR3 loop reads CATSTGQGEYYEQYF. The DNA for the CDR3 is TGTGCCACCAGCACCGGACAGGGGGAATACTACGAGCAGTACTTC.

The chain joins TRBV3-1 to TRBJ2-7; 7 positions agree with TRBD1. The CDR3 extends over 19 amino acids. V was pared by 1 base and J by 3 bases, with 18 bases of the junction left unmatched. Germline V CDR1 and CDR2: LGHDT, YNNKEL (reference sequence). This chain's CDR3 is CASSQGWSSPGTVNYEQYF. The CDR3 DNA reads as TGTGCCAGCAGCCAAGGGTGGAGTAGCCCTGGGACAGTGAACTACGAGCAGTACTTC.

This rearrangement joins TRBV7-2 to TRBJ2-1; 7 positions match TRBD2. The CDR3 is 15 amino acids. Germline V gene lookup returns CDR1 SGHTA and CDR2 FQGNSA. J was trimmed by 4 bases and V by 6 bases; bases with no gene match: 9. CDR3 DNA: TGTGCCAGCAGTAAAAGCGGGGCCTCATACAATGAGCAGTTCTTC. It encodes CASSKSGASYNEQFF.

The chain links TRBV3-1 to TRBJ2-5; possible D gene TRBD2, 5 bases. CDR3 size: 13 residues. V lost 8 bases, J lost 3 bases, and 13 bases lay in between. In germline, CDR1 is LGHDT, CDR2 YNNKEL (reference sequence). The CDR3 region has the DNA TGTGCCAGCGCAAACGGGAACGAAGAGACCCAGTACTTC. Translation gives CASANGNEETQYF.

The rearrangement uses TRBV27 and TRBJ2-3; TRBD2 aligns across 7 bases. V lost 3 bases, J lost 5 bases, and 8 bases stayed unmatched. Germline loops: CDR1 MNHEY, CDR2 SMNVEV (reference sequence). The CDR3 is 15 amino acids. The CDR3 region is CASSFSGLEGDTQYF. For the CDR3, the DNA is TGTGCCAGCAGTTTTAGCGGGCTCGAAGGAGATACGCAGTATTTT.